This T cell receptor (beta chain) was captured by sequencing in a study of cytomegalovirus exposure and HLA in healthy donors. Study details: The roughly 110 validation repertoires were produced on the same platform as the roughly 660 repertoires of the first cohort. This was reported in a later analysis. Study observations and caveats: In vitro confirmation showed three CMV-associated chains to be CMV antigen specific. The study found most TCR sequences rare, yet found some public TCRs in many donors.

Assay: immunoSEQ multiplex PCR; the TCRdb copy retains only in-frame clones and omits some. The sample carries roughly 150,000 clones, 85% to 90% recorded once. In the case of this clone: Its antigen is still unknown.

The specimen sequenced was PBMCs. The TCR was taken from a man aged 18 to 30 in good health and CMV-seropositive.

The CDR3 bases are TGTGCCAGCAGGTGGGGGCCCCAAGAGACCCAGTACTTC. Translated, it gives CASRWGPQETQYF. The J gene is TRBJ2-5, the V gene TRBV28; TRBD1 is a possible D gene (6 bases). Trimming removed 6 bases from V and 1 base from J, with 9 bases in between. This CDR3 has 13 residues. Germline CDR1 and CDR2: MDHEN and SYDVKM.